These 17 T cell receptor beta chains were all obtained from the same sample, sequenced in a study of PD-L1 blockade in urothelial cancer. Sequenced by immunoSEQ multiplex PCR; TCRdb stores in-frame clones only, minus some. The data hold roughly 20,000 clones, with around 89% observed a single time. The sample here was PBMCs, taken around atezolizumab (anti-PD-L1) treatment. All receptors derive from a woman aged 60-70 years with urothelial cancer.

This rearrangement joins TRBV28 to TRBJ1-1; no clear D. V lost 4 bases and J lost 3, with 18 bases in between. The CDR3 extends over 16 amino acids. Germline CDR1 reads MDHEN; CDR2 reads SYDVKM. The DNA of the CDR3 is TGTGCCAGCAGTTGGAATTTAGCCCAGCTGGACACTGAAGCTTTCTTT. Translation: CASSWNLAQLDTEAFF.

This chain uses TRBV4-1 with TRBJ2-1, with 11 bases matching TRBD2. V trimming: 2 bases; J trimming: 2 bases; junction bases outside the gene matches: 5. The CDR3 totals 17 residues. Germline loops: CDR1 MGHRA, CDR2 YSYEKL. The CDR3 sequence is CASSQTPGLAAYNEQFF. The CDR3 DNA is TGCGCCAGCAGCCAAACCCCGGGACTAGCGGCCTACAATGAGCAGTTCTTC.

V usage is TRBV5-6 and J usage is TRBJ2-7; 7 bases agree with TRBD1. V shed 4 bases and J 2 bases; nucleotides not matched to a gene: 6. The CDR3 is 14 residues long. From germline, CDR1 is SGHDT and CDR2 YYEEEE. As DNA, the CDR3 is TGTGCCAGCAGCGTGGGACAGACTCCCTACGAGCAGTACTTC. It is translated as CASSVGQTPYEQYF.

This chain joins TRBV9 and TRBJ1-2; no clear D. The V and J ends lost 1 base and 2 bases respectively, with 9 bases between them. Germline CDR1 SGDLS, CDR2 YYNGEE. CDR3 length: 14 residues. The CDR3 DNA is TGTGCCAGCAGCGTAAGGGAGGTCAACTATGGCTACACCTTC. The encoded protein is CASSVREVNYGYTF.

The chain combines TRBV7-8 with TRBJ1-1; weak D call: TRBD1 (5 bases). Germline V gene lookup returns CDR1 SGHVS and CDR2 FQNEAQ. This CDR3 has 14 residues. The ends were cut back, 2 bases at V and 3 bases at J, with 10 bases in the middle. CDR3 protein: CASSLTRVYTEAFF. The CDR3 DNA is TGTGCCAGCAGCTTAACCAGGGTTTACACTGAAGCTTTCTTT.

This clone was picked up one time. CDR3 DNA sequence: TGTGCCAGCAGCCAAGCGGGAGGAGGGACCGGGGAGCTGTTTTTT. Amino acid sequence: CASSQAGGGTGELFF. The gene calls are TRBV4-2 and TRBJ2-2; TRBD2 matches 7 bases. Losses at the gene ends were 1 base for V and 5 bases for J; bases not matched to a gene: 4. Germline V CDR1 and CDR2: LGHNA, YNFKEQ. The CDR3 totals 15 residues.

The rearrangement uses TRBV5-4 and TRBJ2-1; 7 nucleotides align to TRBD1. The V and J ends lost 5 bases and 2 bases, in that order; junction bases with no gene match: 7. Germline loops: CDR1 SGHNT, CDR2 YYREEE (reference sequence). CDR3 length equals 15 residues. The CDR3 coding sequence is TGTGCCAGCAGATTTGACAGGGCCACCTACAATGAGCAGTTCTTC. Protein: CASRFDRATYNEQFF. Complete variable domain (other parts from reference TRBV5-4 and TRBJ2-1): ETGVTQSPTHLIKTRGQQVTLRCSSQSGHNTVSWYQQALGQGPQFIFQYYREEENGRGNFPPRFSGLQFPNYSSELNVNALELDDSALYLCASRFDRATYNEQFFGPGTRLTVL.

The chain employs TRBV28 and TRBJ1-1; perhaps TRBD1 as D (5 bases). CDR1 and CDR2 (germline): MDHEN, SYDVKM. Deletions cut 6 bases from V and 0 bases from J, with 14 bases between. The CDR3 is made up of 15 amino acids. The CDR3 DNA sequence: TGTGCCAGCAGGCTAGTGACAGTAATGAACACTGAAGCTTTCTTT. It translates to CASRLVTVMNTEAFF.

The V and J genes are TRBV18 and TRBJ1-1; 8 nucleotides align to TRBD1. The J segment lost 7 bases and the V segment lost 0 bases, leaving 4 bases of the junction unmatched. The CDR3 spans 14 residues. Germline V gene data show CDR1 as KGHSH and CDR2 as LQKENI. The CDR3 nucleotides are TGTGCCAGCTCACCACCGATGACAGGGGTTGAAGCTTTCTTT. Its protein product is CASSPPMTGVEAFF.

The chain employs TRBV9 and TRBJ2-2; unclear D gene. The CDR3 is 17 amino acids. Trimming took off 0 bases at V and 6 bases at J, with 18 bases between the two ends. Germline V CDR1 and CDR2: SGDLS, YYNGEE. The CDR3 region is CASSVGIDGLIAGELFF. CDR3 in DNA: TGTGCCAGCAGCGTAGGAATCGACGGGTTAATAGCCGGGGAGCTGTTTTTT.

The rearrangement links TRBV5-1 to TRBJ2-5, with D possibly being TRBD2 (6 bases). V was pared by 2 bases and J by 5 bases, with 13 bases between. The CDR3 length is 14 residues. The germline V gene encodes CDR1 SGHRS and CDR2 YFSETQ. The CDR3 DNA reads as TGCGCCAGCAGCTTCCGGGGTGGAGGGGAGACCCAGTACTTC. This encodes CASSFRGGGETQYF.

Here the CDR3 DNA reads TGTGCCAGCGAGCGGGAGAGCCCAGATACGCAGTATTTT. Protein sequence: CASERESPDTQYF. This chain joins TRBV2 and TRBJ2-3; 8 bases are a match to TRBD2. The CDR3 has 13 amino acids. In germline, CDR1 is SNHLY, CDR2 FYNNEI. V was clipped by 8 bases and J by 4 bases; unmatched bases: 5.

V gene TRBV11-3 combines with J gene TRBJ2-3; 7 nucleotides match TRBD2. Germline lookup yields CDR1 SGHNT and CDR2 YENEEA. V trimming: 6 bases; J trimming: 0 bases; junction bases outside the gene matches: 12. This CDR3 comprises 17 residues. CDR3 amino acids: CASSIRRGSGSTDTQYF. In DNA, the CDR3 is TGTGCCAGCAGTATTCGACGGGGTAGCGGGAGCACAGATACGCAGTATTTT.

This CDR3 reads CASSHGGSYEQYF. CDR3 nucleotides: TGTGCCAGCAGCCACGGGGGCTCCTACGAGCAGTACTTC. V usage is TRBV27 and J usage is TRBJ2-7; D possibly corresponds to TRBD2 (6 bases). The V and J ends lost 6 bases and 0 bases respectively, with 9 bases between them. Germline values: CDR1 MNHEY, CDR2 SMNVEV (reference sequence). This CDR3 has 13 residues.

This sequence joins TRBV7-9 and TRBJ1-5, with 7 bases matching TRBD1. The CDR3 contains 15 residues. V gave up 1 base and J gave up 6 bases; unmatched junction bases: 6. CDR1 is SEHNR, CDR2 FQNEAQ, per germline (reference sequence). In DNA, the CDR3 is TGTGCCAGCAGCTTAGATGGCAGGGGGACTCAGCCCCAGCATTTT. Amino acids: CASSLDGRGTQPQHF.

The V gene is TRBV7-9, the J gene TRBJ2-1; 10 bases agree with TRBD1. The CDR3 loop spans 16 amino acids. Germline V gene data show CDR1 as SEHNR and CDR2 as FQNEAQ (reference sequence). Unmatched junction bases numbered 9, after V lost 2 bases and J lost 8 bases. CDR3 loop: CASSLKAGGQGHEQFF. The CDR3 bases are TGTGCCAGCAGCTTAAAGGCAGGGGGACAGGGGCATGAGCAGTTCTTC.

This clone was detected only once. The rearrangement joins TRBV28 to TRBJ1-2, with 9 positions matching TRBD1. The CDR3 runs to 13 residues. The V gene end was trimmed by 10 bases and the J gene end by 2 bases; junction bases not matched to a gene: 5. Per germline, CDR1 MDHEN and CDR2 SYDVKM. The chain's CDR3 is CATPGQGNYGYTF. Written as DNA, the CDR3 is TGTGCCACCCCCGGACAGGGGAACTATGGCTACACCTTC.